This is a list of T cell receptor beta chains from one sample in a study of blood T cells in healthy people across ages. TCRdb processed the 5' RACE reads anew with MiXCR; each CDR3 protein has one entry. The repertoire holds fewer than 750,000 distinct CDR3 sequences, with roughly 48% as singletons. The material sequenced was blood. These receptors were obtained from a man older than 75 in good health. The CDR3 runs from the conserved cysteine through the conserved F or W. The D gene is left open where the match is weak. The size field is filled for only some rows; it gives once, few, many or a size class.

TRBV6-6,.,few,TRBJ2-3,TGTGCCAGCAGAGAGGACCGACTTGTCGCAGTTACGCAGTATTTT,CASREDRLVAVTQYF
TRBV7-8,.,few,TRBJ2-6,TGTGCCAGCAGGACAGCGACTAGCTCTGGGGCCAACGTCCTGACTTTC,CASRTATSSGANVLTF
TRBV18,.,.,TRBJ1-1,TGTGCCAGCTCACAGGACTTCGGCTACCTCAACACTGAAGCTTTCTTT,CASSQDFGYLNTEAFF
TRBV6-6,.,.,TRBJ2-5,TGTGCCGGCAGTGGGACGGCGGGCGAGACCCAGTACTTC,CAGSGTAGETQYF
TRBV20-1,.,few,TRBJ1-4,TGCAGTGCTTCCATGCAGCCCATAGGAGGAAAACTGTTTTTT,CSASMQPIGGKLFF
TRBV6-6,.,.,TRBJ2-2,TGTGCCAGCAGTTACTCTAGATCTGACGGGGGGCTGTTTTTT,CASSYSRSDGGLFF
TRBV3-1,.,.,TRBJ2-1,TGTGCCAGCAGCCAAGATAGGGGTTTCTCCTACAATGAGCAGTTCTTC,CASSQDRGFSYNEQFF
TRBV2,.,few,TRBJ2-5,TGTGCCAGCAGTGAACTTGGTAGGAGCGAGACCCAGTACTTC,CASSELGRSETQYF
TRBV7-9,.,many,TRBJ2-4,TGTGCCAGCAGCTTAACTCATAGACTCCTGCCCGCCAAAAACATTCAGTACTTC,CASSLTHRLLPAKNIQYF
TRBV4-3,.,few,TRBJ1-2,TGCGCCAGCAGCCAAGAGAGGGGCACCCAGGGAGGCTACACCTTC,CASSQERGTQGGYTF
TRBV4-3,TRBD1,.,TRBJ2-3,TGCGCCAGCGGCCCCGACAGGGATGAGGAAGATACGCAGTATTTT,CASGPDRDEEDTQYF
TRBV5-5,.,many,TRBJ2-4,TGTGCCAGCAGCTTGAGCTTAGAGGTGTCAAACATTCAGTACTTC,CASSLSLEVSNIQYF
TRBV5-1,.,.,TRBJ2-2,TGCGCCAGCAGCCTCGCCCAGGGGACCGGGGAGCTGTTTTTT,CASSLAQGTGELFF
TRBV6-5,.,.,TRBJ1-5,.,CASSYSYSNEKLFFGSGTQHF
TRBV20-1,.,many,TRBJ2-7,TGCAGTGTCCTAACCCCGGGGGGCACTTTTTCTTACGAGCAGTACTTC,CSVLTPGGTFSYEQYF
TRBV27,TRBD1,.,TRBJ2-1,TGTGCCAGCAGTTTAAGGGTGGCCGAGGGGGCTTGGTCCTACAATGAGCAGTTCTTC,CASSLRVAEGAWSYNEQFF
TRBV20-1,.,.,TRBJ2-5,TGCAGTGCTATTAAGTCGGAAGGGGGTTCGTCGCAAGAGACCCAGTACTTC,CSAIKSEGGSSQETQYF
TRBV5-6,TRBD1,.,TRBJ2-7,TGTGCCAGCAGCTTTTACAGGGGATTGAACTACGAGCAGTACTTC,CASSFYRGLNYEQYF
TRBV7-9,.,.,TRBJ1-5,TGTGCCAGCAGCTCCGGCAGCTTGAATCAGCCCCAGCATTTT,CASSSGSLNQPQHF
TRBV7-2,.,.,TRBJ2-1,TGTGCCAGCAGCTTAGCCGGTGGGGGGTTCACCTACAATGAGCAGTTCTTC,CASSLAGGGFTYNEQFF
TRBV6-5,.,many,TRBJ1-1,TGTGCCAGCATCAGAAGCGGGGTGAACACTGAAGCTTTCTTT,CASIRSGVNTEAFF
TRBV7-2,.,.,TRBJ2-3,TGTGCCAGCAGCTCTCAAAGTGGCGGAAGTTGGGATACGCAGTATTTT,CASSSQSGGSWDTQYF
TRBV29-1,.,.,TRBJ1-1,TGCAGCGTTGAAGAACAGATTAACACTGAAGCTTTCTTT,CSVEEQINTEAFF
TRBV15,TRBD1,few,TRBJ1-4,TGTGCCACCAGCAGACCAGAATACCCGACAGGGTTAGATGAAAAACTGTTTTTT,CATSRPEYPTGLDEKLFF
TRBV7-2,.,.,TRBJ2-3,TGTGCCAGCAGCTTAGTGTCAACAGGGCGGTGGGGCACAGATACGCAGTATTTT,CASSLVSTGRWGTDTQYF
TRBV5-1,.,.,TRBJ2-1,TGCGCCAGCAGGCGATCGGGAGCGGAGTACAATGAGCAGTTCTTC,CASRRSGAEYNEQFF
TRBV12-3/TRBV12-4,.,few,TRBJ1-2,TGTGCCAGCAGCTTACTGTCAGGACAAGCATATGGCTACACCTTC,CASSLLSGQAYGYTF
TRBV28,.,few,TRBJ1-6,TGTGCCACCCAACCCTCGGCTGGGTTGGGTTCCTATAATTCACCCCTCCACTTT,CATQPSAGLGSYNSPLHF
TRBV6-5,TRBD2,few,TRBJ2-2,TGTGCCAGCAGTTACTCCGGGAGGCGGCGGGAGCTGTTTTTT,CASSYSGRRRELFF
TRBV6-2/TRBV6-3,.,.,TRBJ1-1,TGTGCCAGCAGTTACGGGGACAAAACGAACACTGAAGCTTTCTTT,CASSYGDKTNTEAFF
TRBV5-1,TRBD2,few,TRBJ2-7,TGCGCCAGCGGGACCGCGACTAGCGGGAGCGAGCAGTACTTC,CASGTATSGSEQYF
TRBV20-1,.,once,TRBJ2-1,TGCAGTGCTGCCGACCTTAATGAGCAGTTCTTC,CSAADLNEQFF
TRBV20-1,TRBD2,.,TRBJ2-1,TGCAGTGCTAGAGGAGGGCTAGCGGGGATCAATGAGCAGTTCTTC,CSARGGLAGINEQFF
TRBV7-2,.,.,TRBJ2-2,TGTGCCAGCAGCTGGCGGGTTAACACCGGGGAGCTGTTTTTT,CASSWRVNTGELFF
TRBV4-3,.,few,TRBJ2-1,TGCGCCAGCAGCCAAGATTCTGCGAACAATGAGCAGTTCTTC,CASSQDSANNEQFF
TRBV6-1,TRBD2,.,TRBJ2-3,TGTGCCAGCAGTGAGGGGACTAGATTAACAGATACGCAGTATTTT,CASSEGTRLTDTQYF
TRBV24-1,.,.,TRBJ2-3,TGTGCCACCAGTGATTTCGTTGGTACGCAGTATTTT,CATSDFVGTQYF
TRBV10-2,TRBD2,.,TRBJ2-7,TGCGCCAGCACCTTAGCGGGGAGGACCTACGAGCAGTACTTC,CASTLAGRTYEQYF
TRBV6-6,.,many,TRBJ2-7,TGTGCCAGCAGTTACTCGGACGCCTACGAGCAGTACTTC,CASSYSDAYEQYF
TRBV12-3/TRBV12-4,TRBD1,few,TRBJ2-1,TGTGCCAGCAGTCCAACAGTGAACAGGGGATCCTCCAGTAATGAGCAGTTCTTC,CASSPTVNRGSSSNEQFF
TRBV21-1,.,.,TRBJ2-3,TGTGCCAGCAATCCGGGGGGTGGCCACTGCACAGATACGCAGTATTTT,CASNPGGGHCTDTQYF
TRBV20-1,.,.,TRBJ2-5,TGCAGTGCTAGGGCAGGGGCGGATGGATGGGAGACCCAGTACTTC,CSARAGADGWETQYF
TRBV6-5,TRBD1,many,TRBJ1-1,TGTGCCAGCAGACCGGGACAGGCGAACACTGAAGCTTTCTTT,CASRPGQANTEAFF
TRBV18,.,.,TRBJ2-7,TGTGCCAGCTCACTCGGACGGATTTACGAGCAGTACTTC,CASSLGRIYEQYF
TRBV7-2,TRBD2,.,TRBJ2-7,TGTGCCAGCAGCAAAACTAGCGGGGGCCCAAGAGAGCAGTACTTC,CASSKTSGGPREQYF
TRBV20-1,TRBD1,.,TRBJ1-2,TGCAGTGCCGATAAGGGGACAGGGGATGAGGGATATGGCTACACCTTC,CSADKGTGDEGYGYTF
TRBV5-1,TRBD2,.,TRBJ2-1,TGCGCCAGCAGGCGGGGGGAGGGATACAATGAGCAGTTCTTC,CASRRGEGYNEQFF
TRBV7-2,.,many,TRBJ2-5,TGTGCCAGCAGGCTAAGCGGTCCCGAGACCCAGTACTTC,CASRLSGPETQYF
TRBV2,TRBD1,.,TRBJ2-5,TGTGCCAGCAGGCGCGACAGGGAAGAGACCCAGTACTTC,CASRRDREETQYF
TRBV5-6,TRBD2,.,TRBJ2-4,TGTGCCAGCAGCCGACCTTTAGCGGGGGGGGCCTATTGGGCCCAGTACTTC,CASSRPLAGGAYWAQYF
TRBV14,.,.,TRBJ2-7,TGTGCCAGCAGCCAAGATATGGGCGGGCAGTACTTC,CASSQDMGGQYF
TRBV3-1,.,.,TRBJ1-5,TGTGCCAGCAGCCAAGATCCAGGAGGGAGCAATCAGCCCCAGCATTTT,CASSQDPGGSNQPQHF
TRBV25-1,.,.,TRBJ2-1,TGTGCCAGCAGTGACCCTAGCGTAGGGGACAATGAGCAGTTCTTC,CASSDPSVGDNEQFF